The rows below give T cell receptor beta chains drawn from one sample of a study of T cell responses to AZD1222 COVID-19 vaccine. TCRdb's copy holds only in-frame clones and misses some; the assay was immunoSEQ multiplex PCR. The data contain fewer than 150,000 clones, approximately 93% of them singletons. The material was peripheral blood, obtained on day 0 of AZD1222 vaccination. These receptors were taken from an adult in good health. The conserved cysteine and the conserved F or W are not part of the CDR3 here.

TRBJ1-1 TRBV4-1 ASSQEARRLNNAEAF
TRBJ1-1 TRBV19 ASSIGQGRRNTEAF
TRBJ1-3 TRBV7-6 ASSLVGGLGNTIY
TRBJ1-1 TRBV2 ASRPQGGSTEAF
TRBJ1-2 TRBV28 ASKRTGSGYT
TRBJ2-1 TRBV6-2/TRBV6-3 ASSLAGAQYNEQF
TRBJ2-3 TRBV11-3 ASSTYSGASDTQY
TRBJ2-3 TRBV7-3 ASSLDPGRSDTQY
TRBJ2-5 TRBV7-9 ASSPTKGILQETQY
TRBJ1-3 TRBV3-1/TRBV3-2 ASSPGLAGISGNTIY
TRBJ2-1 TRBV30 AASNSGRTLRQAKGQF
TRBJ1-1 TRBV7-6 ASSLRYSGVGMNTEAF
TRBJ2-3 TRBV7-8 ASSLFSSGRATDTQY
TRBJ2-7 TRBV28 ASSSGTGLGEQY
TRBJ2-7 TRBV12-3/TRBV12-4 ASRQGVREQY
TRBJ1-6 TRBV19 ASQEGRGYNSPLH
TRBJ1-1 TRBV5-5 ASSSLIASTEAF
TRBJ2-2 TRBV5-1 ASSESGSGTGELF
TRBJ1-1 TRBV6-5 ASRRTENTEAF
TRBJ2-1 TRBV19 ASTVSSGRGNEQF
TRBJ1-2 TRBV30 AWSAGQGVIGYT
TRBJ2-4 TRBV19 ASKSSPDQNIQY
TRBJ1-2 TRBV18 ASSPGTVSNYGYT
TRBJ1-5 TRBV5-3 ARSLSFGRQPQH
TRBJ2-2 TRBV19 ASNRNLNTGELF
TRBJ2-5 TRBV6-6 ASSYGGRGMETQY
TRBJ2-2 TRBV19 ASRPDRGDTGELF
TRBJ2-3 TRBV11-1 ASRGTGGEQY
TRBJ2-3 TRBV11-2 ASSVSGRGNTQY
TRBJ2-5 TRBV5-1 ASSLSSWGGETQY
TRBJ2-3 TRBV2 ASSPIGAGARTDTQY
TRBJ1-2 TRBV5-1 ASSLRQDPAGYT
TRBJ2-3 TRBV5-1 ASSGGESTDTQY
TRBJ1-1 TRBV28 ASSFRGRGRTEAF
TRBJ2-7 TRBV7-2 ASSYYNSGKGWDEQY
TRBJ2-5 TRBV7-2 ASSLDRAWETQY
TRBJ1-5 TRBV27 ASSTRGASNQPQH
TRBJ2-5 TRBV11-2 ASTYRDSQETQY
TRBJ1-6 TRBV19 ASSARRGNSPLH
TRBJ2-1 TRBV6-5 ASGTGLAVGEQF
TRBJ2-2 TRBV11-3 ASSKTGEAGELF
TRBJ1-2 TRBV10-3 AITRGQNYGYT
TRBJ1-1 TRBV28 ASSLFGERAF